The rows below give T cell receptor beta chains drawn from one sample of a study of T cells in Graves' hyperthyroidism and ophthalmopathy. TCRdb re-called the multiplex PCR reads with MiXCR, one entry per CDR3 protein. Altogether approximately 620,000 distinct CDR3 sequences are present, approximately 14% being singletons, with the ten largest covering roughly 5.5%. The sequencing sample was made of blood. The receptors derive from a woman aged 30 to 39 with Graves' hyperthyroidism that later progressed to Graves' ophthalmopathy. CDR3s include the opening cysteine and the closing phenylalanine or tryptophan. A D gene is named only where the DNA matches it firmly. The size entry is marked missing in some rows and otherwise reads once, few, many or a size class.

V	D	J	size	DNA	CDR3
TRBV7-9	-	TRBJ1-5	-	TGTGCCAGCAGCTTAGAGGGCGGAGTGAGTGATCAGCCCCAGCATTTT	CASSLEGGVSDQPQHF
TRBV19	-	TRBJ1-1	many	TGTGCCAGTTCACAGGGTCTGGCTGAAGCTTTCTTT	CASSQGLAEAFF
TRBV4-1	-	TRBJ2-3	many	TGCGCCAGCAGCCAAAGGGACGGTGGGCCAGATACGCAGTATTTT	CASSQRDGGPDTQYF
TRBV9	-	TRBJ2-1	few	TGTGCCAGCAGCGTAGACTGGCGGGGTTCCTACAATGAGCAGTTCTTC	CASSVDWRGSYNEQFF
TRBV30	-	TRBJ2-2	many	TGTGCCTGGGACAAGGGTACGGCAGGGAACACCGGGGAGCTGTTTTTT	CAWDKGTAGNTGELFF
TRBV15	-	TRBJ1-2	-	TGTGCCACCAGCAGAGTTAGGAGAGGGTTCGGCACCTTC	CATSRVRRGFGTF
TRBV28	-	TRBJ2-7	-	TGTGCCAGTAGACACAGGAGGACCTCCGGACCCTACGAGCAGTACTTC	CASRHRRTSGPYEQYF
TRBV19	TRBD2	TRBJ2-1	-	TGTGCCAGTAGTATAGGGACTAGCGGGATAAACTCCTACAATGAGCAGTTCTTC	CASSIGTSGINSYNEQFF
TRBV15	-	TRBJ1-3	many	TGTGCCACCAGCAGAGTAGGGACTGGAAACACCATATATTTT	CATSRVGTGNTIYF
TRBV24-1	TRBD2	TRBJ2-6	many	TGTGCCACCAGTGATTCCGGGACTAGCGTTCCCGGGGCCAACGTCCTGACTTTC	CATSDSGTSVPGANVLTF
TRBV19	-	TRBJ2-4	few	TGTGCCGGTAGTACCCCCGGAGGGGCCAAAAACATTCAGTACTTC	CAGSTPGGAKNIQYF
TRBV7-9	-	TRBJ1-1	few	TGTGCCAGCAGCTGGATACGCACTGAAGCTTTCTTT	CASSWIRTEAFF
TRBV7-9	TRBD1	TRBJ1-1	-	TGTGCCAGCAGGGCTCCCGCAGGGGGGATGAACACTGAAGGTTTCTTT	CASRAPAGGMNTEGFF
TRBV12-3/TRBV12-4	TRBD2	TRBJ2-1	many	TGTGCCAGCAGTTTAGCGGGAGGGGACAATGAGCAGTTCTTC	CASSLAGGDNEQFF
TRBV5-4	-	TRBJ1-1	few	TGTGCCAGCAGCCCTACAGGGAAGTGGGGCAAAACTGAAGCTTTCTTT	CASSPTGKWGKTEAFF
TRBV18	-	TRBJ1-5	many	TGTGCCAGCAGCCCCGGGGATAGCAATCAGCCCCAGCATTTT	CASSPGDSNQPQHF
TRBV5-6	-	TRBJ2-7	-	TGTGCCAGCAGCTTGTTGCGGGGCCCTGACGAGCAGTACTTC	CASSLLRGPDEQYF
TRBV27	TRBD1	TRBJ1-2	-	TGTGCCAGCAGTGGGGCGGGCAGGGGGTACTATGGCTACACCTTC	CASSGAGRGYYGYTF